This passage covers 4 T cell receptor beta chains from one sample sequenced in a study of blood T cells in healthy people across ages. Combining a sample-barcoded 5' primer with a J-beta primer mix, a second PCR ran for about 6 to 12 cycles. TCRdb re-analysed the 5' RACE reads in MiXCR, keeping a single row per CDR3 protein. The data show 1.4 million to 1.5 million distinct CDR3 sequences, with around 39% seen just once and 7.9% held by the top ten. The specimen was blood. These receptors were collected from a woman aged 18-30 years in good health.

This clonotype was seen more than once but under ten times. The chain combines TRBV20-1 with TRBJ2-7; 9 bases are shared with TRBD2. This CDR3 is built from 17 residues. V was pared by 3 bases and J by 3 bases, with 15 bases of the junction left unmatched. CDR1 is DFQATT and CDR2 is SNEGSKA in the germline V gene (reference sequence). The CDR3 loop reads CSASGVGSSGMIYEQYF. The CDR3 DNA is TGCAGTGCTAGTGGCGTTGGTTCTAGCGGGATGATCTACGAGCAGTACTTC.

The chain uses TRBV3-1 and TRBJ2-7, with D unclear. CDR1 and CDR2 (germline): LGHDT, YNNKEL (reference sequence). V lost 1 base and J 3 bases, leaving 10 bases between the germline ends. The CDR3 length is 14 residues. The CDR3 loop reads CASSQVGRYYEQYF. The CDR3 bases are TGTGCCAGCAGCCAAGTAGGCAGATACTACGAGCAGTACTTC.

The V gene is TRBV5-5, the J gene TRBJ2-7, with TRBD1 matching over 9 bases. The ends lost 4 bases at V and 6 bases at J; junction bases unmatched: 26. This CDR3 is built from 20 residues. CDR1 SGHKS and CDR2 YYEKEE come from the germline V gene (reference sequence). Here the CDR3 DNA reads TGTGCCAGCAGCCGGGGCTCCGGGACAGGGCGCTTCGGACTATCGTCCGAGCAGTACTTC. Its translation is CASSRGSGTGRFGLSSEQYF.

Comment on this clonotype: Mismatch with germline at one junction end may stem from a read error. This chain joins TRBV4-2 and TRBJ2-7; possible D gene TRBD1, 5 bases. The J call may be mistaken, given a closer DNA end match to TRBJ2-5. Germline V CDR1 and CDR2: LGHNA, YNFKEQ. This CDR3 spans 14 amino acids. The chain's CDR3 is CTSSQGERGETQYF. Here the CDR3 DNA reads TGTACCAGCAGCCAAGGGGAACGAGGAGAGACCCAGTACTTC.